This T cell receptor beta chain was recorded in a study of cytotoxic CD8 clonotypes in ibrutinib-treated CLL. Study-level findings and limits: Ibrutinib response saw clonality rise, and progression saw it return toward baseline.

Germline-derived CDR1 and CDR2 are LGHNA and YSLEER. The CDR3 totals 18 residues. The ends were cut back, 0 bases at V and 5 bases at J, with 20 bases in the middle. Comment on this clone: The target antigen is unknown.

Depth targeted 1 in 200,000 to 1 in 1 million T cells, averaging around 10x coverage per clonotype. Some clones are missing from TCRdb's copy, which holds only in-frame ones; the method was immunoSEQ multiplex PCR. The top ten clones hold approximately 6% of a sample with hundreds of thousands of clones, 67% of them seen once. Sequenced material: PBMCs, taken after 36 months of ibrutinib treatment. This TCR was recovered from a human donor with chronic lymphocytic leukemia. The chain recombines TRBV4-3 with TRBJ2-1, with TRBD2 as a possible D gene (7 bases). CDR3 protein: CASSQDVGSGRGDNEQFF. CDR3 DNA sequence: TGCGCCAGCAGCCAAGACGTCGGCTCGGGGAGGGGGGACAATGAGCAGTTCTTC.